These 21 T cell receptor beta chains share one sample of origin, sequenced in a study of cytomegalovirus exposure and HLA in healthy donors. Clones were read by immunoSEQ multiplex PCR, and TCRdb kept only the in-frame ones, dropping some. The data hold 250,000 to 350,000 clones, with around 90% observed a single time. What was sequenced was PBMCs. The receptors were sampled from a man aged 30-40 years in good health and CMV-seronegative.

The V call is TRBV5-4, the J call TRBJ1-1, with TRBD1 as a possible D gene (6 bases). The CDR3 loop spans 14 amino acids. V was trimmed by 3 bases and J by 1 base, leaving 10 bases between them. Germline V CDR1 and CDR2: SGHNT, YYREEE (reference sequence). The CDR3 sequence is CASSYPGENTEAFF. The CDR3 DNA sequence: TGTGCCAGCAGCTACCCAGGGGAGAACACTGAAGCTTTCTTT.

The chain employs TRBV2 and TRBJ2-4; a possible D gene is TRBD2 (6 bases). The germline V gene encodes CDR1 SNHLY and CDR2 FYNNEI. This CDR3 has 15 residues. The V end lost 9 bases, the J end lost 1 base, and 16 bases lay between the germline ends. This chain's CDR3 is CARGDLEGAKNIQYF. For the CDR3, the DNA is TGTGCCAGAGGGGACTTGGAGGGGGCCAAAAACATTCAGTACTTC.

The chain carries TRBV6-1 and TRBJ2-7; 10 positions agree with TRBD1. V dropped 4 bases and J dropped 3; count of bases not matched to a gene: 15. In germline, CDR1 is MNHNS, CDR2 SASEGT. CDR3 length: 18 amino acids. The CDR3 DNA reads as TGTGCCAGCAGTGGGTCCGACAGGGGGCGAATTTTCCTCTACGAGCAGTACTTC. Protein product: CASSGSDRGRIFLYEQYF.

V is TRBV9 and J is TRBJ1-5; weak D call: TRBD1 (6 bases). The germline gives CDR1 SGDLS, CDR2 YYNGEE. V shed 3 bases and J shed 7 bases, with 14 bases lying between them. CDR3 length: 14 amino acids. The CDR3 sequence is CASSAQGVGQPQHF. The CDR3 nucleotides read TGTGCCAGCAGCGCACAGGGTGTCGGCCAGCCCCAGCATTTT. The whole variable domain, remainder taken from reference TRBV9 and TRBJ1-5, is DSGVTQTPKHLITATGQRVTLRCSPRSGDLSVYWYQQSLDQGLQFLIQYYNGEERAKGNILERFSAQQFPDLHSELNLSSLELGDSALYFCASSAQGVGQPQHFGDGTRLSIL.

V is TRBV6-4 and J is TRBJ1-2; possibly TRBD1 for D (5 bases). CDR3 size: 11 residues. The germline V gene encodes CDR1 MRHNA and CDR2 SNTAGT. Trimming left V 8 bases short and J 4 bases short, with 8 bases between. Here the CDR3 reads CASGDSYGYTF. The CDR3 nucleotides are TGTGCCAGCGGCGACAGCTATGGCTACACCTTC.

The genes are TRBV29-1 and TRBJ2-1; 8 bases are a match to TRBD1. V trimming: 7 bases; J trimming: 5 bases; junction bases outside the gene matches: 7. The CDR3 loop spans 13 amino acids. Germline V gene data show CDR1 as SQVTM and CDR2 as ANQGSEA. CDR3 sequence (DNA): TGCAGCGCCGGAGTGGACAGGGACAATGAGCAGTTCTTC. This translates into CSAGVDRDNEQFF.

The V and J genes are TRBV6-4 and TRBJ2-3; 8 nucleotides agree with TRBD2. V trimming: 4 bases; J trimming: 1 base; junction bases outside the gene matches: 4. Germline V lookup: CDR1 MRHNA, CDR2 SNTAGT. The CDR3 is 15 residues long. CDR3 in amino acids: CASSASSGGTDTQYF. CDR3 nucleotide sequence: TGTGCCAGCAGTGCGAGTAGCGGGGGCACAGATACGCAGTATTTT.

The chain uses TRBV4-3 and TRBJ2-1; no clear D gene. The CDR3 is 12 residues long. Deletions cut 1 base from V and 6 bases from J, with 4 bases between. Germline V CDR1 and CDR2: LGHNA, YSLEER. In DNA, the CDR3 is TGCGCCAGCAGCCAAGTAGCCAATGAGCAGTTCTTC. Its protein is CASSQVANEQFF.

The chain uses TRBV7-2 and TRBJ2-3; a possible D gene is TRBD2 (6 bases). The V end lost 5 bases, the J end lost 6 bases, and 15 bases lay between the germline ends. Per the germline V gene, CDR1 is SGHTA and CDR2 is FQGNSA. The CDR3 has 14 amino acids. The DNA of the CDR3 is TGTGCCAGCAGCCCAAGAGGACTAACGGATACGCAGTATTTT. Amino acids: CASSPRGLTDTQYF.

The rearrangement uses TRBV7-2 and TRBJ2-7; 8 bases align to TRBD1. V trimming: 5 bases; J trimming: 6 bases; junction bases outside the gene matches: 6. This CDR3 comprises 13 residues. Germline V gene sequence: CDR1 SGHTA, CDR2 FQGNSA. The CDR3 region has the DNA TGTGCCAGCAGCGGCAGAACAGGGGGCGAGCAGTACTTC. Translating gives CASSGRTGGEQYF.

The CDR3 DNA sequence: TGTGCCAGCAGTTTGACGGGCGGGTGGACCAGTGAAGAGACCCAGTACTTC. Amino acid sequence: CASSLTGGWTSEETQYF. V and J are TRBV11-2 and TRBJ2-5; possible D gene TRBD2, 5 bases. The germline V and J ends were trimmed by 6 bases and 3 bases, with 23 bases remaining between them. The CDR3 extends over 17 amino acids. Germline values: CDR1 SGHAT, CDR2 FQNNGV. The complete variable domain, with remaining parts taken from reference TRBV11-2 and TRBJ2-5, reads EAGVAQSPRYKIIEKRQSVAFWCNPISGHATLYWYQQILGQGPKLLIQFQNNGVVDDSQLPKDRFSAERLKGVDSTLKIQPAKLEDSAVYLCASSLTGGWTSEETQYFGPGTRLLVL.

CDR3 nucleotides: TGTGCCAGTAGTACCCGGACAGAAAACACTGAAGCTTTCTTT. Translating it yields CASSTRTENTEAFF. The chain links TRBV19 to TRBJ1-1; tentatively, D is TRBD1 (6 bases). The CDR3 extends over 14 amino acids. V gave up 4 bases and J gave up 2 bases, with 11 bases separating them. Looked up from germline, CDR1 is LNHDA and CDR2 is SQIVND (reference sequence).

This sequence joins TRBV5-1 and TRBJ2-7; weak D call: TRBD1 (6 bases). V was trimmed by 1 base and J by 0 bases, leaving 17 bases between them. Germline V gene data show CDR1 as SGHRS and CDR2 as YFSETQ. CDR3 length: 17 amino acids. CDR3 in DNA: TGCGCCAGCAGCTTGACACGGGACACCAAGGCCTCCTACGAGCAGTACTTC. Its translation: CASSLTRDTKASYEQYF. Based on the CDR3 plus reference TRBV5-1 and TRBJ2-7, the full variable domain is KAGVTQTPRYLIKTRGQQVTLSCSPISGHRSVSWYQQTPGQGLQFLFEYFSETQRNKGNFPGRFSGRQFSNSRSEMNVSTLELGDSALYLCASSLTRDTKASYEQYFGPGTRLTVT.

To note about this clone: The junction departs from germline at one end; a sequencing error may be responsible. The CDR3, as DNA: TGTGCCAGCAGCTTGCCAGGGGACCCCTACCAGCAGTACTTC. This sequence encodes CASSLPGDPYQQYF. The chain has TRBV11-2 and TRBJ2-7; TRBD1 is a possible D gene (6 bases). CDR1 SGHAT and CDR2 FQNNGV come from the germline V gene. The CDR3 is 14 residues long.

The chain links TRBV9 to TRBJ2-5, with D perhaps TRBD1 (5 bases). Germline CDR1 reads SGDLS; CDR2 reads YYNGEE. The V end was cut by 2 bases, the J end by 2 bases, with 10 bases between. This CDR3 region has 14 residues. The CDR3 loop reads CASSVWGRQETQYF. The CDR3, as DNA: TGTGCCAGCAGCGTTTGGGGCAGACAAGAGACCCAGTACTTC.

The chain is built from TRBV5-6 and TRBJ2-3; TRBD2 agrees at 8 bases. Germline assignment: CDR1 SGHDT and CDR2 YYEEEE. The CDR3 has 18 residues. Unmatched junction bases numbered 14, after V lost 3 bases and J lost 2 bases. CDR3 region: CASSYPAGDLGLTDTQYF. DNA for the CDR3: TGTGCCAGCAGCTACCCAGCGGGGGACCTTGGACTCACAGATACGCAGTATTTT.

The rearrangement uses TRBV2 and TRBJ1-4, with D uncertain. Germline CDR1 is SNHLY and CDR2 is FYNNEI. CDR3 length equals 16 residues. The V end lost 4 bases, the J end lost 8 bases, and 20 bases lay between the germline ends. CDR3 sequence: CASSGAKMKVEEKLFF. The CDR3, as DNA: TGTGCCAGCAGTGGGGCGAAAATGAAGGTCGAGGAAAAACTGTTTTTT. The whole variable domain, filled in from reference TRBV2 and TRBJ1-4, reads EPEVTQTPSHQVTQMGQEVILRCVPISNHLYFYWYRQILGQKVEFLVSFYNNEISEKSEIFDDQFSVERPDGSNFTLKIRSTKLEDSAMYFCASSGAKMKVEEKLFFGSGTQLSVL.

This clone was recorded only once. V and J are TRBV19 and TRBJ2-2; 7 nucleotides line up with TRBD1. CDR3 length equals 16 residues. Germline V gives CDR1 LNHDA, CDR2 SQIVND (reference sequence). Germline trimming cut 5 bases from V and 0 bases from J; bases unmatched to any gene: 6. DNA of the CDR3: TGTGCCAGTAGTCCCTATCAGGGGGCGAACACCGGGGAGCTGTTTTTT. Protein product: CASSPYQGANTGELFF.

The chain uses TRBV6-1 and TRBJ2-7, with unresolved D. CDR1 MNHNS and CDR2 SASEGT come from the germline V gene. Between the trimmed V and J ends, which lost 2 bases and 0 bases, there was a span of 14 bases. The CDR3 has 16 amino acids. In nucleotides, the CDR3 is TGTGCCAGCAGTGAATTTGATCAGGTCGCCTCCTACGAGCAGTACTTC. Amino acids: CASSEFDQVASYEQYF.

This chain connects TRBV2 to TRBJ2-4; 10 bases agree with TRBD1. Germline trimming cut 6 bases from V and 2 bases from J; bases unmatched to any gene: 4. Germline CDR1 and CDR2: SNHLY and FYNNEI. The CDR3 extends over 15 amino acids. CDR3 sequence reads: CASRGQGWTKNIQYF. The DNA for the CDR3 is TGTGCCAGCAGGGGACAGGGGTGGACCAAAAACATTCAGTACTTC. Full variable domain (outside the CDR3, taken from reference TRBV2 and TRBJ2-4): EPEVTQTPSHQVTQMGQEVILRCVPISNHLYFYWYRQILGQKVEFLVSFYNNEISEKSEIFDDQFSVERPDGSNFTLKIRSTKLEDSAMYFCASRGQGWTKNIQYFGAGTRLSVL.

V gene TRBV6-5 combines with J gene TRBJ2-5; 10 nucleotides line up with TRBD2. The length of the CDR3 is 14 residues. Germline CDR1 and CDR2: MNHEY and SVGAGI. V trimming: 6 bases; J trimming: 3 bases; junction bases outside the gene matches: 4. DNA of the CDR3: TGTGCCAGCAGACTACTAGCGGGGAAAGAGACCCAGTACTTC. It yields the protein CASRLLAGKETQYF.